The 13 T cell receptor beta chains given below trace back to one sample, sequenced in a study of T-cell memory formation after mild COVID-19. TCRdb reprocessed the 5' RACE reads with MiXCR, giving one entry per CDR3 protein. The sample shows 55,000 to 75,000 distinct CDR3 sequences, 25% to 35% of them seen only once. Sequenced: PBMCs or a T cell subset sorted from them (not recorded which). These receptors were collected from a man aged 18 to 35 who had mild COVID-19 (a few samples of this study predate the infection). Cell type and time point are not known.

Here the CDR3 DNA reads TGTGCCAGCACGACAGGGGTCCATGAGCAGTTCTTC. Its protein is CASTTGVHEQFF. The rearrangement joins TRBV27 to TRBJ2-1; 8 bases align to TRBD1. The CDR3 length is 12 residues. Germline trimming cut 7 bases from V and 8 bases from J; bases unmatched to any gene: 4. Germline CDR1 reads MNHEY; CDR2 reads SMNVEV (reference sequence).

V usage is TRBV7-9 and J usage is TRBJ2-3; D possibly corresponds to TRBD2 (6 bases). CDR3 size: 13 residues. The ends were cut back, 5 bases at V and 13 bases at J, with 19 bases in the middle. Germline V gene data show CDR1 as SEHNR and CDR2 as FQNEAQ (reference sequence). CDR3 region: CASSQRGYGEEYF. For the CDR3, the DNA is TGTGCCAGCAGCCAAAGGGGATACGGGGAGGAGTATTTT.

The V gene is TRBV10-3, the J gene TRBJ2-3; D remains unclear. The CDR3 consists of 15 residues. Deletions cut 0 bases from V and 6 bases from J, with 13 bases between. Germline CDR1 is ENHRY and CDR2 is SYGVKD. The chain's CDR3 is CAISESGRTQDTQYF. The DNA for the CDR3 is TGTGCCATCAGTGAGTCCGGCAGGACCCAGGATACGCAGTATTTT.

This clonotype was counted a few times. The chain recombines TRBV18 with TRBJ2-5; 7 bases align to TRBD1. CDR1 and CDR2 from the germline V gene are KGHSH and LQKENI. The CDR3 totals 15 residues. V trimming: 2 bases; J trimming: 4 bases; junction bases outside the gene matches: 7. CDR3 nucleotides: TGTGCCAGCTCACCAGGGGGCGACAGGGTAGAGACCCAGTACTTC. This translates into CASSPGGDRVETQYF.

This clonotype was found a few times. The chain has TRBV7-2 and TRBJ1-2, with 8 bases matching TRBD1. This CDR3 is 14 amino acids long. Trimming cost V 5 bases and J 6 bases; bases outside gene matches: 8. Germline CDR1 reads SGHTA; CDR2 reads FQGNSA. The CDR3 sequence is CASSATQGANGYTF. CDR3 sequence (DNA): TGTGCCAGCAGCGCGACTCAGGGGGCGAATGGCTACACCTTC.

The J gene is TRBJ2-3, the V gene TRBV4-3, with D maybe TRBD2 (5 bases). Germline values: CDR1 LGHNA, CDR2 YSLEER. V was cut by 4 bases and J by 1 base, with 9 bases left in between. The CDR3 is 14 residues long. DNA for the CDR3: TGCGCCAGCAGCCCTGGGAGCGGCACAGATACGCAGTATTTT. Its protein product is CASSPGSGTDTQYF.

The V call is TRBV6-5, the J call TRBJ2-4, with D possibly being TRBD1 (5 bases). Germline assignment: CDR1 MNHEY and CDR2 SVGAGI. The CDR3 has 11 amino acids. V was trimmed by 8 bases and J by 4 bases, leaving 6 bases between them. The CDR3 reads CASGQKNIQYF. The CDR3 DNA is TGTGCCAGCGGACAAAAAAACATTCAGTACTTC.

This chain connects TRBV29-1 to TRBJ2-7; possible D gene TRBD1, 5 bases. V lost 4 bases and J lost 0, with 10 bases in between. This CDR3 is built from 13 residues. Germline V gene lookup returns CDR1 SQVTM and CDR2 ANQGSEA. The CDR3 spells CSVVRGNSYEQYF. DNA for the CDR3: TGCAGCGTTGTAAGGGGTAACTCCTACGAGCAGTACTTC.

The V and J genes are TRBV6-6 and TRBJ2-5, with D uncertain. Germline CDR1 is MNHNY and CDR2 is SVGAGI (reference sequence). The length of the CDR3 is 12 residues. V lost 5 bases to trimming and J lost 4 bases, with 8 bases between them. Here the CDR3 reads CASSTYLETQYF. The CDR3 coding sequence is TGTGCCAGCAGTACGTACCTAGAGACCCAGTACTTC.

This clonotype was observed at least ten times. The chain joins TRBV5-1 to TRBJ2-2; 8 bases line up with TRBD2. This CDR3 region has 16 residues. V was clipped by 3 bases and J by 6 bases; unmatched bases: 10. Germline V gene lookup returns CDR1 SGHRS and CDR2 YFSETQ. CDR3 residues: CASSSLDSGAAGELFF. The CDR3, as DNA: TGCGCCAGCAGCTCTCTGGATAGCGGGGCCGCCGGGGAGCTGTTTTTT.

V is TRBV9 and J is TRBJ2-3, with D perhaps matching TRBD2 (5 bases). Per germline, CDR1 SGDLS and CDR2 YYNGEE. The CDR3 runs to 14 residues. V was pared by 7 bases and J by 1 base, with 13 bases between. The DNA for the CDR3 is TGTGCCAGCGGGCCGCGGGCAGGCACAGATACGCAGTATTTT. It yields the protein CASGPRAGTDTQYF. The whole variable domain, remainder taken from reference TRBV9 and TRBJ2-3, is DSGVTQTPKHLITATGQRVTLRCSPRSGDLSVYWYQQSLDQGLQFLIQYYNGEERAKGNILERFSAQQFPDLHSELNLSSLELGDSALYFCASGPRAGTDTQYFGPGTRLTVL.

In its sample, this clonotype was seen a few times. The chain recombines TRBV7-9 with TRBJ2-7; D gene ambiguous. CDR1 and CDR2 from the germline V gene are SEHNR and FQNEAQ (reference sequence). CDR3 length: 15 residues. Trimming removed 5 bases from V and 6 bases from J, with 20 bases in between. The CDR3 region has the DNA TGTGCCAGCAGCGCCCCAGAGAATTGGTCGGGCGAGCAGTACTTC. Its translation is CASSAPENWSGEQYF. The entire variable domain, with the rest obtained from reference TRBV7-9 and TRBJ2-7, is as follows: DTGVSQNPRHKITKRGQNVTFRCDPISEHNRLYWYRQTLGQGPEFLTYFQNEAQLEKSRLLSDRFSAERPKGSFSTLEIQRTEQGDSAMYLCASSAPENWSGEQYFGPGTRLTVT.

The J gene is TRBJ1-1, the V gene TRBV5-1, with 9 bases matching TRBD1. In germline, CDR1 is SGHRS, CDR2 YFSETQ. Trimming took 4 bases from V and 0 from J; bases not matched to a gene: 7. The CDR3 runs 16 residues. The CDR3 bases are TGCGCCAGCAGCCCCGGGACAGGGCTCATGAACACTGAAGCTTTCTTT. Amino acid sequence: CASSPGTGLMNTEAFF.